Sequencing of this T cell receptor beta chain was carried out in a study of quantifying T cell responses using KT2 cells. Background on the study: Reverse transcription used primers in the TCR alpha and beta constant regions. Under optimum conditions, T4 ligation efficiency was estimated at more than 8.5%. Study outcomes and limitations: At about one KT2 cell per 100,000 PBMC, KT2 sequences were still detected.

In its sample, this clonotype was seen a few times. Its specificity is unknown. V gave up 10 bases and J gave up 7 bases; unmatched junction bases: 6. This CDR3 comprises 12 residues. CDR1 and CDR2 from the germline V gene are SGHTA and FQGNSA. A single-stranded UMI oligo with SP2 sequence was ligated to cDNA 3' ends. The first PCR ran 3 to 5 cycles with an equimolar RC1.1 and RC1.2 beta primer mix. Each CDR3 protein is one row after TCRdb ran MiXCR on the UMI-ligation and nested PCR reads. Of about 33,000 distinct CDR3 sequences listed, about 9.3% are singletons. The receptor comes from a human donor. This chain connects TRBV7-2 to TRBJ2-2, with TRBD2 matching 7 bases. Sequences were obtained from PBMCs spiked with cells of the T cell clone KT2. The CDR3 reads CATTSVFGELFF. CDR3 nucleotides: TGTGCCACCACTAGCGTGTTCGGGGAGCTGTTTTTT.